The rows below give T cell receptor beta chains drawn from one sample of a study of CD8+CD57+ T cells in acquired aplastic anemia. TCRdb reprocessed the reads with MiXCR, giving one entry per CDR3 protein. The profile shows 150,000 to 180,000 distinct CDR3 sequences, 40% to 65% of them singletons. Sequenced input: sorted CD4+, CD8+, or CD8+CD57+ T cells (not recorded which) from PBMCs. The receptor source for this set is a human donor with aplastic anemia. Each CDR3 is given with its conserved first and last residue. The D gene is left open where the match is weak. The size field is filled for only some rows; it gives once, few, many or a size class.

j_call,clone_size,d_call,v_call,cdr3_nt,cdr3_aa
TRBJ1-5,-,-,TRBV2,TGTGCCAGCAGTGAATGGGGGACACCCAATCAGCCCCAGCATTTT,CASSEWGTPNQPQHF
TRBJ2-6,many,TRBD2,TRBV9,TGTGCCAGCAGCGTTAGCGGGGGGAGGCCCTCTGGGGCCAACGTCCTGACTTTC,CASSVSGGRPSGANVLTF
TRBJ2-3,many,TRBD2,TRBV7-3,TGTGCCAGCAGCTTAACGGTAGCGGGGGTCCCGGGCACAGATACGCAGTATTTT,CASSLTVAGVPGTDTQYF
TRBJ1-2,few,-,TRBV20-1,TGCAGTGCTAGATTGCAGGCTAACTATGGCTACACCTTC,CSARLQANYGYTF
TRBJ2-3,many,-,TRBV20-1,TGCAGTGCTAGAGATCTCGTCTCCTCCACAGATACGCAGTATTTT,CSARDLVSSTDTQYF
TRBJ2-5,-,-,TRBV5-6,TGTGCCAGCAGCCTACTGGGGCGTGGACAAGAGACCCAGTACTTC,CASSLLGRGQETQYF
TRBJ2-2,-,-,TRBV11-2,TGTGCCAGCAGCCTCTACCTCCCTTACAGGAGCCAGGCCGGGGAGCTGTTTTTT,CASSLYLPYRSQAGELFF
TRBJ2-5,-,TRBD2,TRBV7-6,TGTGCCAGCAGCTTAGTCACCGGGACTAGTACGTCCCAGTACTTC,CASSLVTGTSTSQYF
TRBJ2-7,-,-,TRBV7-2,TGTGCCAGCAGCTCCGCTGGGGCAGGGGCTTACGAGCAGTACTTC,CASSSAGAGAYEQYF
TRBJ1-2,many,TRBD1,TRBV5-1,TGCGCCAGCAGCTCCGGGACAGGGGAATCACTTTTATTTGGCTACACCTTC,CASSSGTGESLLFGYTF
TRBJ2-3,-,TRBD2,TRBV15,TGTGCCACCAGCACATTTCGCGGGAGGGGCACAGATACGCAGTATTTT,CATSTFRGRGTDTQYF
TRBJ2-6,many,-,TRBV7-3,TGTGCCAGCAGCTTAACAACTACAGGACAGCCCTCTGGGGCCAACGTCCTGACTTTC,CASSLTTTGQPSGANVLTF
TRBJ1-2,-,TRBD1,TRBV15,TGTGCCACCAGCCCCGGGACAGGGACATCCAACTATGGCTACACCTTC,CATSPGTGTSNYGYTF
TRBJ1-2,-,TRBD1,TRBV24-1,TGTGCCACCAGTGATTGGACAGGGGGCGAGACCTTC,CATSDWTGGETF
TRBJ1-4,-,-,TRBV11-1,TGTGCCAGCAGCTTAGAAAGGATGGGTCGTACTGAAAAACTGTTTTTT,CASSLERMGRTEKLFF
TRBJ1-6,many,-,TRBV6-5,TGTGCCAGCAGTTCCCCCGGACGGGGGGGGTATAATTCACCCCTCCACTTT,CASSSPGRGGYNSPLHF
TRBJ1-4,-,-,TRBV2,TGCGCCAGCAGCTTGGCGCGGACTGGGGCCGGTAAACTGTTTTTT,CASSLARTGAGKLFF
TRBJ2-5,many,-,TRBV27,TGTGCCAGTGCAAGAGGAGAGACCCAGTACTTC,CASARGETQYF
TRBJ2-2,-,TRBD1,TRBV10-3,TGTGCCATCAGTCCCGACAGGGCGCAGACCGGGGAGCTGTTTTTT,CAISPDRAQTGELFF
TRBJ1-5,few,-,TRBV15,TGTGCCACCAGCAGAGATCTACAGGGCAATCAGCCCCAGCATTTT,CATSRDLQGNQPQHF
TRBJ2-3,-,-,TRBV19,TGTGCCAGTAATAGGGCAGACACAGATACGCAGTATTTT,CASNRADTDTQYF
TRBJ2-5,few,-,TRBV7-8,TGTGCCAGCAGCTTAACAGGGACGAAGGAGACCCAGTACTTC,CASSLTGTKETQYF
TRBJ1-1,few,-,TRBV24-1,TGTGCCACCAGTGTCACTGACACTGAAGCTTTCTTT,CATSVTDTEAFF
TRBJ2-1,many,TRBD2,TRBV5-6,TGTGCCAGCAGCTTGGGACTAGCCCACAATGAGCAGTTCTTC,CASSLGLAHNEQFF
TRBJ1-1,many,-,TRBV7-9,TGTGCCAGCAGCTTCGACACTGAAGCTTTCTTT,CASSFDTEAFF
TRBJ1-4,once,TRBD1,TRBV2,TGTGCCAGCAGGGATAGGACAGGCCTTGAAAAACTGTTTTTT,CASRDRTGLEKLFF
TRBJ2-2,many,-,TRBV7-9,TGTGCCAGCTCCGGGACCGTCACCGGGGAGCTGTTTTTT,CASSGTVTGELFF
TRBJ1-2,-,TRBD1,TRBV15,TGTGCCACCAGCAGAGACAGGGGGGGGACTAACTATGGCTACACCTTC,CATSRDRGGTNYGYTF
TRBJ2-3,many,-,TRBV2,TGTGCCAGCGTCCAGGGTTCTAGCACAGATACGCAGTATTTT,CASVQGSSTDTQYF
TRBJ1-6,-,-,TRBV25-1,TGTGCCAGCAGTGGTTGGACGGGTGGGCCACCTGATTCACCCCTCCACTTT,CASSGWTGGPPDSPLHF
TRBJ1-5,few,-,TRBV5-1,TGCGCCAGCAGCTTGGGGGTGGCCCAGCCCCAGCATTTT,CASSLGVAQPQHF
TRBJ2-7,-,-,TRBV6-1,TGTGCCAGCAGTCCGACAAGGGGATCATCCTACGAGCAGTACTTC,CASSPTRGSSYEQYF
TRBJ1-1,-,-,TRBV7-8,TGTGCCAGCACCCCACCATCCACCCTTGGAGCTGAAGCTTTCTTT,CASTPPSTLGAEAFF
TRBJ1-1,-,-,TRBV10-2,TGCGCCAGCAGTATGGGTTGGCCTGAAGCTTTCTTT,CASSMGWPEAFF
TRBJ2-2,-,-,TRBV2,TGTGCCAGCAGTGAAGGGGCGAAGCTGTTTTTT,CASSEGAKLFF
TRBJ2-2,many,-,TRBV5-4,TGTGCCAGCAGCTCCAATGGGATAAGCGAGGAGCTGTTTTTT,CASSSNGISEELFF
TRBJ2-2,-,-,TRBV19,TGTGCCAGTAGCGATGCAGGGGACACCGGGGAGCTGTTTTTT,CASSDAGDTGELFF
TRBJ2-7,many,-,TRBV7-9,TGTGCCAGCAGCTCAAGTTCGTACGAGCAGTACTTC,CASSSSSYEQYF
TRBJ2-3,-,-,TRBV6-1,TGTGCCAGCAGGACCTCCCGCGCAGATACGCAGTATTTT,CASRTSRADTQYF
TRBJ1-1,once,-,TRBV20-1,TGCAGTGCTAGAGATTGGGTCATCAACACTGAAGCTTTCTTT,CSARDWVINTEAFF
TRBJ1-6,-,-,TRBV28,TGTGCCAGCAGTTTTTTCCAAGGGGGACCGCGACCCCTCCGCTTT,CASSFFQGGPRPLRF
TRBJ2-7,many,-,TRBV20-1,TGCAGTGCTAGAGATCCCTCCCTCATTTTCTCCTACGAGCAGTACTTC,CSARDPSLIFSYEQYF
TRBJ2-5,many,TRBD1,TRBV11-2,TGTGCCAGCAGCCTATCAGGGCCAGGGACAGGGCTGCGGGAGACCCAGTACTTC,CASSLSGPGTGLRETQYF
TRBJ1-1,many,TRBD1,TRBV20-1,TGCAGTGCTCTTGAGACAGGGGCAACTGAAGCTTTCTTT,CSALETGATEAFF
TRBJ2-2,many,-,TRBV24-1,TGTGCCACCAGTGGCAGGAGGAGCGGGGAGCTGTTTTTT,CATSGRRSGELFF
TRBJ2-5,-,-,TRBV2,TGTGCCACCAGTGCATTGTCCCGGTGGGAGACCCAGTACTTC,CATSALSRWETQYF
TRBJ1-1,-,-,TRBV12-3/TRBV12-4,TGTGCCAGCAGTGGGCTGGGGGGATACACTGAAGCTTTCTTT,CASSGLGGYTEAFF